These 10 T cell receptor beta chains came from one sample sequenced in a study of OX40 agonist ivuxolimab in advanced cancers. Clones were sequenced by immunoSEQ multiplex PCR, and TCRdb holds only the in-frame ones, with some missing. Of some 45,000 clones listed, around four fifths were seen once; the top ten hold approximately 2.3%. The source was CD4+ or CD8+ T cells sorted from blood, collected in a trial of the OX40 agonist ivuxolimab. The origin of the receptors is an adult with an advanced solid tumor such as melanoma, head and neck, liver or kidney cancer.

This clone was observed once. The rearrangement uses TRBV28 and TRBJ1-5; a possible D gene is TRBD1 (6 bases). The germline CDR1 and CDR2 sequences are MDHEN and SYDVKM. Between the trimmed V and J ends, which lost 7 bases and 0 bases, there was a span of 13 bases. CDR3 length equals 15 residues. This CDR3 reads CASKSRQVSNQPQHF. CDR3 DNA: TGTGCCAGCAAGAGCCGACAGGTTAGCAATCAGCCCCAGCATTTT.

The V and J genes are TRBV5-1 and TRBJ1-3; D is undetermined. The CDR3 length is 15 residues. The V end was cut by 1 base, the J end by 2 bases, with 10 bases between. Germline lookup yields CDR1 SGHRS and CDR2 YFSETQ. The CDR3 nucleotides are TGCGCCAGCAGCTTGTATTCAGTACCTGGAAACACCATATATTTT. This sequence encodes CASSLYSVPGNTIYF.

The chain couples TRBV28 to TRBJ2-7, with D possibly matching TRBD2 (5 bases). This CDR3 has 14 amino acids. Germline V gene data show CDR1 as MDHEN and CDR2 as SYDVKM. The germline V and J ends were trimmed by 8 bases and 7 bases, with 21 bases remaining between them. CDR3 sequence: CASGVTTILGEQYF. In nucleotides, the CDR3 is TGTGCCAGCGGAGTGACTACCATCCTGGGGGAGCAGTACTTC.

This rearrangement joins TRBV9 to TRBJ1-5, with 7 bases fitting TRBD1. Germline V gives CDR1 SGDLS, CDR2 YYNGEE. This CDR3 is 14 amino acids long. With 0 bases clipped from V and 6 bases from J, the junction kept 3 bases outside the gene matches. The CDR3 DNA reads TGTGCCAGCAGCGTAGCGTGGGACAGTCAGCCCCAGCATTTT. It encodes CASSVAWDSQPQHF.

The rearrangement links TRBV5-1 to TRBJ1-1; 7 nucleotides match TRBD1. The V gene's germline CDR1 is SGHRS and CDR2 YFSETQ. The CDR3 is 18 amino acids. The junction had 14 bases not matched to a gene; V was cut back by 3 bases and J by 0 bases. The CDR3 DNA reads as TGCGCCAGCAGCTCTAAAGACAGGGCCCGTACTATGAACACTGAAGCTTTCTTT. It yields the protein CASSSKDRARTMNTEAFF.

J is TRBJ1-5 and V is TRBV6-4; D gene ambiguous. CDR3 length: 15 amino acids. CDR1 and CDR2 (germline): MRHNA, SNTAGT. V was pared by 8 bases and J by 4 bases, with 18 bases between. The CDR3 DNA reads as TGTGCCAGCGGCCCCAGCCAGGTGGGTAATCAGCCCCAGCATTTT. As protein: CASGPSQVGNQPQHF.

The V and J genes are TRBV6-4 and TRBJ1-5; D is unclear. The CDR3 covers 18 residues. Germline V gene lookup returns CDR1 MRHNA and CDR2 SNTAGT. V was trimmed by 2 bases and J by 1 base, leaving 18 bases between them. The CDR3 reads CASSDPVGSVRSNQPQHF. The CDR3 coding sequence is TGTGCCAGCAGTGACCCAGTGGGAAGTGTGAGGAGCAATCAGCCCCAGCATTTT.

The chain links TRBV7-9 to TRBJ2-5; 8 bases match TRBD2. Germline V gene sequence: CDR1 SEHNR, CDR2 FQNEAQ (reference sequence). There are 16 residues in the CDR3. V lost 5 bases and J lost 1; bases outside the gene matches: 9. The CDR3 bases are TGTGCCAGCAGCCGACAGGCGGGGGGCCTCCAAGAGACCCAGTACTTC. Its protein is CASSRQAGGLQETQYF.

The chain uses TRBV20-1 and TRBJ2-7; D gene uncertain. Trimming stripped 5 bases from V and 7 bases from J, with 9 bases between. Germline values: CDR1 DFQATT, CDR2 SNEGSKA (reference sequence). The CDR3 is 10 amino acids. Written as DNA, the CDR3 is TGCAGTGCTGGTATAGGGGAGCAGTACTTC. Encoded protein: CSAGIGEQYF.

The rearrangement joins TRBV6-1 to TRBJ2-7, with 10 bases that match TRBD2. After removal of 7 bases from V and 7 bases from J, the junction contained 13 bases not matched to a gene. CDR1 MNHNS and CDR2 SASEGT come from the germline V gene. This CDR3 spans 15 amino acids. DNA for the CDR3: TGTGCCAGCACCAAACAGAGCGGGGGGGTTTGGGAGCAGTACTTC. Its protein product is CASTKQSGGVWEQYF.